Presented here are 11 T cell receptor beta chains from one specimen sequenced in a study of shared clonotypes between healthy human individuals. Clones were sequenced by immunoSEQ multiplex PCR, and TCRdb holds only the in-frame ones, with some missing. In the table there are 2,500,000 or so clones, under 95% of which are singletons. Sequencing was done on a sample of naive CD4+ T cells from PBMCs. Stated subset: CD45RA+ positively selected. The receptor source for this set is a man in his late teens or twenties in good health. Some clones in this sample may be carry-over from other donors' samples.

V is TRBV18 and J is TRBJ2-6, with 11 bases matching TRBD1. The CDR3 covers 19 residues. The V segment lost 2 bases and the J segment 3 bases; nucleotides outside the gene matches: 9. From germline, CDR1 is KGHSH and CDR2 LQKENI. CDR3 protein: CASSPIWTGGSDGANVLTF. CDR3 coding DNA: TGTGCCAGCTCACCAATTTGGACAGGGGGCTCCGATGGGGCCAACGTCCTGACTTTC.

The V gene is TRBV19, the J gene TRBJ1-1; no clear D. The V end was cut by 8 bases, the J end by 4 bases, with 17 bases between. From germline, CDR1 is LNHDA and CDR2 SQIVND (reference sequence). The CDR3 covers 14 residues. CDR3 sequence: CASFISTGSTEAFF. The CDR3 coding sequence is TGTGCCAGTTTTATAAGTACGGGAAGCACTGAAGCTTTCTTT.

The gene calls are TRBV13 and TRBJ2-1, with D maybe TRBD2 (5 bases). CDR3 size: 17 residues. The V end was cut by 10 bases, the J end by 0 bases, with 22 bases between. In germline, CDR1 is PRHDT, CDR2 FYEKMQ (reference sequence). CDR3 DNA: TGTGCCACCTTTCGCGCGGGCGGGCGCCGCTCCTACAATGAGCAGTTCTTC. Protein product: CATFRAGGRRSYNEQFF.

The chain has TRBV5-1 and TRBJ2-5; 11 positions match TRBD2. CDR1 is SGHRS, CDR2 YFSETQ, per germline. V gave up 0 bases and J gave up 6 bases; unmatched junction bases: 4. The length of the CDR3 is 15 residues. The CDR3 sequence: CASSLVIAGGQTQYF. CDR3 sequence (DNA): TGCGCCAGCAGCTTGGTGATAGCGGGAGGGCAGACCCAGTACTTC.

This clone turned up a few times. The same CDR3 is also encoded by other DNA sequences in this sample. J is TRBJ1-4 and V is TRBV5-1, with D possibly being TRBD1 (5 bases). The CDR3 is 14 residues long. CDR1 SGHRS and CDR2 YFSETQ come from the germline V gene. Trimming stripped 4 bases from V and 5 bases from J, with 12 bases between. In DNA form, the CDR3 reads TGCGCCAGCAGCCTGACCGGGACGAATGAAAAACTGTTTTTT. It is translated as CASSLTGTNEKLFF.

As DNA, the CDR3 is TGTGCCAGCAGTCATGCTTCCGGGACAGGGGTGTACGAGCAGTACTTC. As protein: CASSHASGTGVYEQYF. The V gene is TRBV27, the J gene TRBJ2-7; 10 positions match TRBD1. Unmatched junction bases numbered 11, after V lost 5 bases and J lost 4 bases. This CDR3 contains 16 residues. Per germline, CDR1 MNHEY and CDR2 SMNVEV (reference sequence).

The chain uses TRBV5-4 and TRBJ1-2, with 7 bases matching TRBD1. The CDR3 spans 14 residues. V was pared by 5 bases and J by 4 bases, with 8 bases of the junction left unmatched. CDR1 and CDR2 from the germline V gene are SGHNT and YYREEE (reference sequence). The CDR3 nucleotides read TGTGCCAGCAGTCGAAACAGGGGATTCTATGGCTACACCTTC. This encodes CASSRNRGFYGYTF.

The chain couples TRBV23-1 to TRBJ2-7; D may be TRBD2 (6 bases). TRBV23-1 is filed as an ORF, its function uncertain. V shed 0 bases and J shed 6 bases, with 27 bases lying between them. The CDR3 contains 19 residues. In nucleotides, the CDR3 is TGCGCCAGCAGTCAATCAAGACTGTGTGGAGACGGGAGCCCCAGCGAGCAGTACTTC. This gives the protein CASSQSRLCGDGSPSEQYF.

The V call is TRBV28, the J call TRBJ1-1; TRBD1 matches at 12 bases. V dropped 8 bases and J dropped 7; count of bases not matched to a gene: 14. Looked up from germline, CDR1 is MDHEN and CDR2 is SYDVKM. There are 16 residues in the CDR3. The CDR3 coding sequence is TGTGCCAGCCGTTCCCCGGGACAGGGGGCTCACATTGAAGCTTTCTTT. Protein sequence: CASRSPGQGAHIEAFF.

V is TRBV9 and J is TRBJ2-7; 15 nucleotides align to TRBD2. Germline V lookup: CDR1 SGDLS, CDR2 YYNGEE. J gave up 3 bases and V 3 bases, and 4 bases lay outside the gene matches. This CDR3 has 16 amino acids. The CDR3 loop reads CASSAGTSGRNYEQYF. The CDR3 coding sequence is TGTGCCAGCAGCGCTGGGACTAGCGGGAGGAACTACGAGCAGTACTTC.

The chain uses TRBV4-1 and TRBJ1-5; unclear D gene. The CDR3 runs to 13 residues. Trimming took off 0 bases at V and 11 bases at J, with 11 bases between the two ends. CDR1 is MGHRA, CDR2 YSYEKL, per germline. CDR3 bases: TGCGCCAGCAGCCAAGATCAATGGGAGGCCCAGCATTTT. Its protein product is CASSQDQWEAQHF.